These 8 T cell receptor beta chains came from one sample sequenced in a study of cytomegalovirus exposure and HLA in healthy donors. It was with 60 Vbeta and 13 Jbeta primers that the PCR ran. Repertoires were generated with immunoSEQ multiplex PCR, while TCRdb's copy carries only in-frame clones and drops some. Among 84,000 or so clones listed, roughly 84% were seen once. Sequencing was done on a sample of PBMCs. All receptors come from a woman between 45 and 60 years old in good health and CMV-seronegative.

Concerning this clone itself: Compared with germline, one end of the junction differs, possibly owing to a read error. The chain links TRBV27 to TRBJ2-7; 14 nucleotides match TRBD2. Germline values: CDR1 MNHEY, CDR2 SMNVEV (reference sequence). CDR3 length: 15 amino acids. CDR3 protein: CASRSGTSGGYEQHF. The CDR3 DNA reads TGTGCCAGCAGATCCGGGACTAGCGGGGGCTACGAGCAGCACTTC.

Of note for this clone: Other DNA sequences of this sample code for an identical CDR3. DNA for the CDR3: TGCGCCAGCAGCTTGGGGGGCAACTATGGCTACACCTTC. Translation: CASSLGGNYGYTF. The chain couples TRBV5-1 to TRBJ1-2; TRBD1 might be the D (5 bases). The CDR3 contains 13 residues. V was pared by 0 bases and J by 2 bases, with 5 bases between. CDR1 is SGHRS, CDR2 YFSETQ, per germline. The full variable domain, rest sourced from reference TRBV5-1 and TRBJ1-2, is KAGVTQTPRYLIKTRGQQVTLSCSPISGHRSVSWYQQTPGQGLQFLFEYFSETQRNKGNFPGRFSGRQFSNSRSEMNVSTLELGDSALYLCASSLGGNYGYTFGSGTRLTVV.

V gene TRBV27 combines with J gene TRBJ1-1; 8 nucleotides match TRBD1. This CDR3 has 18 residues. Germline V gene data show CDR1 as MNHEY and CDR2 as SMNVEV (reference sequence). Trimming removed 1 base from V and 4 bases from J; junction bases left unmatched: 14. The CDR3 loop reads CASSLLWQGAGMSTEAFF. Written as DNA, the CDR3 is TGTGCCAGCAGTTTATTATGGCAGGGGGCCGGGATGAGCACTGAAGCTTTCTTT.

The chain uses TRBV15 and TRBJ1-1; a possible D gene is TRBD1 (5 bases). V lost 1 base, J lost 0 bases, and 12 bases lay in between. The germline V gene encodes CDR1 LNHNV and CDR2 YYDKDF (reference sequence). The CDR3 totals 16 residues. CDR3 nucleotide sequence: TGTGCCACCAGCAGAGCGGACATTTATTTGAACACTGAAGCTTTCTTT. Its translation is CATSRADIYLNTEAFF.

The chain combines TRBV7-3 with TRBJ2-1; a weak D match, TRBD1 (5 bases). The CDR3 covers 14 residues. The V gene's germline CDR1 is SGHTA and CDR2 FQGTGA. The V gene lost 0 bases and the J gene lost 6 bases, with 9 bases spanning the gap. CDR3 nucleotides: TGTGCCAGCAGCTTAACAGGGGTGCGCAATGAGCAGTTCTTC. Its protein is CASSLTGVRNEQFF.

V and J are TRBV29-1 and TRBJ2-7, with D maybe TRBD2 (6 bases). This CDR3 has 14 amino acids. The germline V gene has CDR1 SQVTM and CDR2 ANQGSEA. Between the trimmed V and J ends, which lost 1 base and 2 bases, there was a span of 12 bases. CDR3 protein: CSVEVPGAPYEQYF. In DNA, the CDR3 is TGCAGCGTTGAAGTCCCGGGAGCACCCTACGAGCAGTACTTC.

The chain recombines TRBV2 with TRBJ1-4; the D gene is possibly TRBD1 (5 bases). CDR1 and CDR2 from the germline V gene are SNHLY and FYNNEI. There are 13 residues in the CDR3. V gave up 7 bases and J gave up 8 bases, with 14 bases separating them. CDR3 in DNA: TGTGCCAGCATCTATACCCAGGGCGAAAAACTGTTTTTT. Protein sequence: CASIYTQGEKLFF.

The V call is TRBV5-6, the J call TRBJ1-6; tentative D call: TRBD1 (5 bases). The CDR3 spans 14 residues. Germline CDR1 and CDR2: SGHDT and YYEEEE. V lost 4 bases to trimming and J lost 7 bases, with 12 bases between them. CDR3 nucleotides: TGTGCCAGCAGCGTAGCAGGGCTAAATTCACCCCTCCACTTT. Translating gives CASSVAGLNSPLHF.